This is a list of T cell receptor beta chains from one sample in a study of T cell responses to AZD1222 COVID-19 vaccine. Using immunoSEQ multiplex PCR, the repertoire was profiled, and TCRdb retains in-frame clones only, with some absent. The data show 60,000 to 85,000 clones, around 86% seen once. The sequences come from peripheral blood, collected 28 days after the second AZD1222 dose. The receptors were sampled from an adult who received the AZD1222 COVID-19 vaccine. The CDR3 runs from the conserved cysteine through the conserved F or W. Fields, in order: D gene, clone size, J gene, V gene, CDR3 protein, CDR3 DNA. A D gene is named only where the DNA matches it firmly. Not every row has a clone size; where given, it reads once, few, many or a size class.

d_call: -; clone_size: -; j_call: TRBJ2-7; v_call: TRBV6-5; cdr3_aa: CASSLRTNYEQYF; cdr3_nt: TGTGCCAGCAGTCTCCGGACCAACTACGAGCAGTACTTC
d_call: -; clone_size: -; j_call: TRBJ2-1; v_call: TRBV7-2; cdr3_aa: CASSPPPGTPYNEQFF; cdr3_nt: TGTGCCAGCAGCCCACCTCCCGGGACCCCCTACAATGAGCAGTTCTTC
d_call: -; clone_size: few; j_call: TRBJ1-6; v_call: TRBV6-2/TRBV6-3; cdr3_aa: CASSYAPLWGPGNSPLHF; cdr3_nt: TGTGCCAGCAGTTACGCGCCGCTATGGGGACCTGGTAATTCACCCCTCCACTTT
d_call: -; clone_size: -; j_call: TRBJ1-1; v_call: TRBV4-3; cdr3_aa: CASSQDLNTEAFF; cdr3_nt: TGCGCCAGCAGCCAAGACCTGAACACTGAAGCTTTCTTT
d_call: TRBD1; clone_size: -; j_call: TRBJ1-2; v_call: TRBV3-1/TRBV3-2; cdr3_aa: CASSHPRQGFVGYTF; cdr3_nt: TGTGCCAGCAGCCATCCGAGACAGGGATTTGTTGGCTACACCTTC
d_call: -; clone_size: -; j_call: TRBJ2-3; v_call: TRBV11-2; cdr3_aa: CASSSYTRRTDTQYF; cdr3_nt: TGTGCCAGCAGCTCATACACAAGGCGGACAGATACGCAGTATTTT
d_call: -; clone_size: -; j_call: TRBJ2-7; v_call: TRBV7-9; cdr3_aa: CASSLAGQGHSYEQYF; cdr3_nt: TGTGCCAGCAGCTTAGCAGGGCAGGGTCACTCCTACGAGCAGTACTTC
d_call: TRBD1; clone_size: -; j_call: TRBJ1-6; v_call: TRBV9; cdr3_aa: CASNGERTGIRSPLHF; cdr3_nt: TGTGCCAGCAACGGGGAAAGGACAGGGATTAGGTCACCCCTCCACTTT
d_call: TRBD2; clone_size: once; j_call: TRBJ2-3; v_call: TRBV5-1; cdr3_aa: CASSPSGGGDTQYF; cdr3_nt: TGCGCCAGCAGTCCAAGCGGGGGAGGAGATACGCAGTATTTT
d_call: -; clone_size: -; j_call: TRBJ1-4; v_call: TRBV2; cdr3_aa: CASSEGAPLEGDEKLFF; cdr3_nt: TGTGCCAGCAGTGAGGGGGCACCTCTCGAGGGGGATGAAAAACTGTTTTTT
d_call: TRBD1; clone_size: -; j_call: TRBJ2-6; v_call: TRBV27; cdr3_aa: CASSSLWTGGATGANVLTF; cdr3_nt: TGTGCCAGCAGTTCCCTATGGACAGGGGGCGCTACTGGGGCCAACGTCCTGACTTTC
d_call: TRBD1; clone_size: -; j_call: TRBJ2-5; v_call: TRBV5-1; cdr3_aa: CASSFDRGQGETQYF; cdr3_nt: TGCGCCAGCAGCTTCGACAGGGGGCAAGGGGAGACCCAGTACTTC
d_call: -; clone_size: -; j_call: TRBJ2-7; v_call: TRBV5-5; cdr3_aa: CASADRGDGGSYEQYF; cdr3_nt: TGTGCCAGCGCTGACAGGGGTGACGGGGGGTCCTACGAGCAGTACTTC
d_call: -; clone_size: -; j_call: TRBJ2-2; v_call: TRBV29-1; cdr3_aa: CSVEGRNTGELFF; cdr3_nt: TGCAGCGTTGAAGGACGCAACACCGGGGAGCTGTTTTTT
d_call: -; clone_size: -; j_call: TRBJ1-1; v_call: TRBV29-1; cdr3_aa: CSAEGRGDTEAFF; cdr3_nt: TGCAGCGCCGAAGGGAGGGGGGACACTGAAGCTTTCTTT
d_call: TRBD1; clone_size: -; j_call: TRBJ1-2; v_call: TRBV6-5; cdr3_aa: CASRIGQGGGYTF; cdr3_nt: TGTGCCAGCAGGATTGGACAGGGAGGAGGCTACACCTTC
d_call: -; clone_size: -; j_call: TRBJ1-4; v_call: TRBV4-2; cdr3_aa: CASSQDGQRDEKLFF; cdr3_nt: TGTGCCAGCAGCCAAGATGGTCAAAGAGATGAAAAACTGTTTTTT
d_call: TRBD2; clone_size: -; j_call: TRBJ2-5; v_call: TRBV29-1; cdr3_aa: CSVILAGSYQETQYF; cdr3_nt: TGCAGCGTTATCCTAGCGGGGTCGTACCAAGAGACCCAGTACTTC
d_call: -; clone_size: -; j_call: TRBJ1-6; v_call: TRBV19; cdr3_aa: CASSDPGQGHNSPLHF; cdr3_nt: TGTGCCAGTAGTGATCCTGGCCAGGGACATAATTCACCCCTCCACTTT
d_call: -; clone_size: -; j_call: TRBJ2-5; v_call: TRBV7-3; cdr3_aa: CASSLAEGETQYF; cdr3_nt: TGTGCCAGCAGCTTAGCTGAAGGGGAGACCCAGTACTTC
d_call: TRBD1; clone_size: -; j_call: TRBJ2-7; v_call: TRBV24-1; cdr3_aa: CATSLGQGASYEQYF; cdr3_nt: TGTGCCACCAGTCTGGGACAGGGGGCATCCTACGAGCAGTACTTC
d_call: -; clone_size: -; j_call: TRBJ1-6; v_call: TRBV30; cdr3_aa: CARHPGIRGEPLHF; cdr3_nt: TGTGCCCGCCACCCGGGAATAAGGGGGGAACCCCTCCACTTT
d_call: TRBD1; clone_size: -; j_call: TRBJ1-5; v_call: TRBV10-3; cdr3_aa: CAISESGQVDQPQHF; cdr3_nt: TGTGCCATCAGTGAGTCTGGACAGGTTGATCAGCCCCAGCATTTT
d_call: TRBD1; clone_size: once; j_call: TRBJ1-5; v_call: TRBV5-6; cdr3_aa: CASSVTGAQPQHF; cdr3_nt: TGTGCCAGCAGCGTGACAGGGGCTCAGCCCCAGCATTTT
d_call: -; clone_size: -; j_call: TRBJ2-2; v_call: TRBV18; cdr3_aa: CASSPQGFDTGELFF; cdr3_nt: TGTGCCAGCTCACCACAGGGTTTCGACACCGGGGAGCTGTTTTTT
d_call: -; clone_size: -; j_call: TRBJ1-2; v_call: TRBV14; cdr3_aa: CASSQLEEEAGYTF; cdr3_nt: TGTGCCAGCAGCCAACTGGAAGAGGAGGCTGGCTACACCTTC
d_call: -; clone_size: -; j_call: TRBJ2-1; v_call: TRBV30; cdr3_aa: CAWSRFRAASSYNEQFF; cdr3_nt: TGTGCCTGGAGTCGTTTTCGAGCGGCGAGCTCCTACAATGAGCAGTTCTTC
d_call: TRBD2; clone_size: -; j_call: TRBJ2-7; v_call: TRBV2; cdr3_aa: CASSPGLAEQYF; cdr3_nt: TGTGCCAGCAGTCCCGGACTAGCCGAGCAGTACTTC
d_call: TRBD1; clone_size: few; j_call: TRBJ2-2; v_call: TRBV24-1; cdr3_aa: CATSDTWTGGTGELFF; cdr3_nt: TGTGCCACCAGTGATACCTGGACAGGGGGAACCGGGGAGCTGTTTTTT
d_call: TRBD1; clone_size: -; j_call: TRBJ1-3; v_call: TRBV4-1; cdr3_aa: CASSRKDRGDSGNTIYF; cdr3_nt: TGCGCCAGCAGCCGAAAAGACAGGGGAGACTCTGGAAACACCATATATTTT
d_call: TRBD1; clone_size: -; j_call: TRBJ1-5; v_call: TRBV20-1; cdr3_aa: CSALDRVAQHF; cdr3_nt: TGCAGTGCCCTTGACAGGGTGGCCCAGCATTTT
d_call: TRBD1; clone_size: -; j_call: TRBJ2-7; v_call: TRBV30; cdr3_aa: CAWLDRSYEQYF; cdr3_nt: TGTGCCTGGCTGGACAGGAGCTACGAGCAGTACTTC
d_call: TRBD1; clone_size: once; j_call: TRBJ2-2; v_call: TRBV3-1/TRBV3-2; cdr3_aa: CASSQGTVRRTGELFF; cdr3_nt: TGTGCCAGCAGCCAGGGGACAGTCCGAAGGACCGGGGAGCTGTTTTTT
d_call: -; clone_size: -; j_call: TRBJ1-4; v_call: TRBV4-2; cdr3_aa: CASSQEKGKGEKLFF; cdr3_nt: TGTGCCAGCAGCCAAGAGAAAGGAAAAGGGGAAAAACTGTTTTTT
d_call: -; clone_size: -; j_call: TRBJ1-1; v_call: TRBV21-1; cdr3_aa: CASSKFMWTEAFF; cdr3_nt: TGTGCCAGCAGCAAATTCATGTGGACTGAAGCTTTCTTT
d_call: TRBD2; clone_size: -; j_call: TRBJ2-1; v_call: TRBV6-4; cdr3_aa: CASSIQGGGASYNEQFF; cdr3_nt: TGTGCCAGCAGTATCCAGGGCGGGGGGGCCTCATACAATGAGCAGTTCTTC
d_call: -; clone_size: -; j_call: TRBJ2-7; v_call: TRBV5-1; cdr3_aa: CASSLASGARGEQYF; cdr3_nt: TGCGCCAGCAGCTTGGCCTCGGGGGCCCGTGGGGAGCAGTACTTC
d_call: -; clone_size: -; j_call: TRBJ2-3; v_call: TRBV2; cdr3_aa: CASRRDPPDTQYF; cdr3_nt: TGTGCCAGCAGGAGGGACCCTCCAGATACGCAGTATTTT
d_call: TRBD2; clone_size: -; j_call: TRBJ2-2; v_call: TRBV13; cdr3_aa: CASSPRTGRGVGELFF; cdr3_nt: TGTGCCAGCAGCCCCCGAACGGGCCGGGGGGTCGGGGAGCTGTTTTTT
d_call: TRBD2; clone_size: -; j_call: TRBJ2-7; v_call: TRBV6-5; cdr3_aa: CASGAGGSTYEQYF; cdr3_nt: TGTGCCAGCGGGGCGGGGGGCAGCACCTACGAGCAGTACTTC
d_call: -; clone_size: -; j_call: TRBJ2-7; v_call: TRBV28; cdr3_aa: CASKSGIGYEQYF; cdr3_nt: TGTGCCAGCAAGTCGGGGATTGGCTACGAGCAGTACTTC
d_call: -; clone_size: -; j_call: TRBJ1-1; v_call: TRBV7-8; cdr3_aa: CASSLGTGTEAFF; cdr3_nt: TGTGCCAGCAGCTTGGGGACCGGCACTGAAGCTTTCTTT
d_call: -; clone_size: -; j_call: TRBJ1-1; v_call: TRBV12-3/TRBV12-4; cdr3_aa: CASSRGGNTEAFF; cdr3_nt: TGTGCCAGCTCCCGGGGGGGGAACACTGAAGCTTTCTTT
d_call: -; clone_size: once; j_call: TRBJ2-1; v_call: TRBV7-2; cdr3_aa: CASSLFSYNEQFF; cdr3_nt: TGTGCCAGCAGCTTATTTAGCTACAATGAGCAGTTCTTC
d_call: -; clone_size: -; j_call: TRBJ1-2; v_call: TRBV29-1; cdr3_aa: CSVGWFGAGTNYGYTF; cdr3_nt: TGCAGCGTTGGCTGGTTCGGGGCCGGGACTAACTATGGCTACACCTTC
d_call: TRBD1; clone_size: -; j_call: TRBJ2-1; v_call: TRBV7-3; cdr3_aa: CASSLNAPGQGYNEQFF; cdr3_nt: TGTGCCAGCAGCTTAAACGCTCCGGGACAGGGCTACAATGAGCAGTTCTTC
d_call: -; clone_size: -; j_call: TRBJ1-1; v_call: TRBV27; cdr3_aa: CASSRLDRGGEAFF; cdr3_nt: TGTGCCAGCAGTCGACTGGATCGGGGAGGTGAAGCTTTCTTT
d_call: TRBD1; clone_size: -; j_call: TRBJ2-1; v_call: TRBV19; cdr3_aa: CASSQWTGLFF; cdr3_nt: TGTGCCAGTAGTCAATGGACAGGGCTGTTCTTC
d_call: -; clone_size: -; j_call: TRBJ2-7; v_call: TRBV14; cdr3_aa: CASSQALSYEQYF; cdr3_nt: TGTGCCAGCAGCCAAGCGCTGTCTTACGAGCAGTACTTC
d_call: -; clone_size: -; j_call: TRBJ2-1; v_call: TRBV20-1; cdr3_aa: CSASPPRAYNEQFF; cdr3_nt: TGCAGTGCTAGTCCCCCGCGGGCCTACAATGAGCAGTTCTTC
d_call: -; clone_size: -; j_call: TRBJ1-3; v_call: TRBV3-1/TRBV3-2; cdr3_aa: CASSQRSGNTIYF; cdr3_nt: TGTGCCAGCAGCCAGCGTTCTGGAAACACCATATATTTT
d_call: -; clone_size: few; j_call: TRBJ1-1; v_call: TRBV20-1; cdr3_aa: CSVGKAEAFF; cdr3_nt: TGCAGTGTGGGGAAAGCTGAAGCTTTCTTT
d_call: TRBD1; clone_size: -; j_call: TRBJ2-1; v_call: TRBV29-1; cdr3_aa: CSVWDRSGTFNEQFF; cdr3_nt: TGCAGCGTCTGGGACAGGTCTGGGACCTTCAATGAGCAGTTCTTC
d_call: -; clone_size: -; j_call: TRBJ1-3; v_call: TRBV30; cdr3_aa: CAWSVNVGGGNTIYF; cdr3_nt: TGTGCCTGGAGTGTAAATGTCGGGGGGGGAAACACCATATATTTT